A single T cell receptor beta chain is shown here with its context. Measured with immunoSEQ multiplex PCR; TCRdb has only the in-frame clones, and not every one. The data hold about 85,000 clones, with around 90% observed a single time. The entry originates in a study of T cell responses to AZD1222 COVID-19 vaccine. This CDR3 is built from 13 residues. Between the trimmed V and J ends, which lost 5 bases and 1 base, there was a span of 8 bases. The germline gives CDR1 SEHNR, CDR2 FQNEAQ (reference sequence). V usage is TRBV7-9 and J usage is TRBJ1-1; D gene uncertain. This receptor was obtained from an adult in good health. The specimen was peripheral blood, collected on day 0 of AZD1222 vaccination. This CDR3 reads CASSGGKNTEAFF. The CDR3 coding sequence is TGTGCCAGCAGCGGTGGTAAGAACACTGAAGCTTTCTTT.